The 9 T cell receptor beta chains below come from one sample, sequenced in a study of blood T cell repertoires in COVID-19. Repertoires were generated with immunoSEQ multiplex PCR, while TCRdb's copy carries only in-frame clones and drops some. This table has around 250,000 clones, less than 90% appearing once. The sequenced material came from peripheral blood. The receptors come from a man between 60 and 75 years old with acute or convalescent COVID-19.

The chain links TRBV11-3 to TRBJ2-7; the D gene is possibly TRBD2 (6 bases). Germline V CDR1 and CDR2: SGHNT, YENEEA. V was trimmed by 5 bases and J by 3 bases, leaving 17 bases between them. CDR3 length: 15 residues. The CDR3 sequence: CASSPERVGYYEQYF. In nucleotides, the CDR3 is TGTGCCAGCAGCCCCGAGCGGGTAGGGTACTACGAGCAGTACTTC.

The chain recombines TRBV6-2 or TRBV6-3 with TRBJ2-7; D is possibly TRBD2 (5 bases). The V gene's germline CDR1 is MNHEY and CDR2 SVGEGT. This CDR3 is built from 14 residues. Trimming shortened V by 6 bases and J by 0 bases, and 12 bases separated the two germline ends. The CDR3 bases are TGTGCCAGCAGCCTGGACTTAAGCTCCTACGAGCAGTACTTC. As protein: CASSLDLSSYEQYF.

The V and J genes are TRBV7-9 and TRBJ1-3; 8 bases are a match to TRBD1. Germline lookup yields CDR1 SEHNR and CDR2 FQNEAQ (reference sequence). With V trimmed by 3 bases and J by 4 bases, 8 bases remained unmatched. The CDR3 has 16 amino acids. CDR3 protein: CASSLRSGGPGNTIYF. The CDR3 DNA sequence: TGTGCCAGCAGCTTGCGCTCAGGGGGCCCCGGAAACACCATATATTTT.

This clone is a singleton in its sample. The chain has TRBV21-1 and TRBJ2-5; the D segment call TRBD1 is taken from the table without a DNA check. TRBV21-1 corresponds to a pseudogene. This CDR3 comprises 15 residues. Here the CDR3 DNA reads TGTGCCAGCAGCAAGCAGGACAGGCTACAAGAGACCCAGTACTTC. Its protein is CASSKQDRLQETQYF.

The chain recombines TRBV5-1 with TRBJ2-1; 14 bases align to TRBD2. The CDR3 spans 17 residues. From germline, CDR1 is SGHRS and CDR2 YFSETQ. V shed 2 bases and J 8 bases; nucleotides not matched to a gene: 9. The CDR3 loop is CASSFQGLAGVMDEQFF. DNA of the CDR3: TGCGCCAGCAGCTTTCAGGGACTAGCGGGGGTGATGGATGAGCAGTTCTTC.

This chain uses TRBV6-6 with TRBJ2-2; D possibly corresponds to TRBD1 (6 bases). The germline V gene has CDR1 MNHNY and CDR2 SVGAGI (reference sequence). The CDR3 sequence is 13 residues long. The V end was cut by 6 bases, the J end by 4 bases, with 9 bases between. The CDR3 DNA reads as TGTGCCAGCAGCCGGGACATCACCGGGGAGCTGTTTTTT. Residues: CASSRDITGELFF.

This clone was found a few times. The genes are TRBV18 and TRBJ1-6, with no clear D. The V end lost 2 bases, the J end lost 9 bases, and 8 bases lay between the germline ends. In germline, CDR1 is KGHSH, CDR2 LQKENI. The CDR3 contains 13 residues. CDR3 bases: TGTGCCAGCTCACCAAGTGAGCTTTCACCCCTCCACTTT. Its translation: CASSPSELSPLHF.

This chain connects TRBV12-5 to TRBJ1-1; D unresolved. The V gene's germline CDR1 is LGHNT and CDR2 FRNRAP. This CDR3 region has 13 residues. V was clipped by 2 bases and J by 6 bases, with 10 bases between them. This CDR3 is CASGLTGEAEAFF. CDR3 nucleotides: TGTGCTAGTGGTTTGACGGGAGAAGCTGAAGCTTTCTTT.

This sequence joins TRBV7-3 and TRBJ2-1; 7 bases are a match to TRBD1. J lost 5 bases, V lost 2 bases, and 6 bases had no gene match. The CDR3 covers 15 residues. Germline lookup yields CDR1 SGHTA and CDR2 FQGTGA. CDR3 nucleotide sequence: TGTGCCAGCAGCTTAGAACAGGGGCCCAACAATGAGCAGTTCTTC. Its protein is CASSLEQGPNNEQFF. Together with reference TRBV7-3 and TRBJ2-1, the CDR3 gives the full variable domain: GAGVSQTPSNKVTEKGKYVELRCDPISGHTALYWYRQSLGQGPEFLIYFQGTGAADDSGLPNDRFFAVRPEGSVSTLKIQRTERGDSAVYLCASSLEQGPNNEQFFGPGTRLTVL.